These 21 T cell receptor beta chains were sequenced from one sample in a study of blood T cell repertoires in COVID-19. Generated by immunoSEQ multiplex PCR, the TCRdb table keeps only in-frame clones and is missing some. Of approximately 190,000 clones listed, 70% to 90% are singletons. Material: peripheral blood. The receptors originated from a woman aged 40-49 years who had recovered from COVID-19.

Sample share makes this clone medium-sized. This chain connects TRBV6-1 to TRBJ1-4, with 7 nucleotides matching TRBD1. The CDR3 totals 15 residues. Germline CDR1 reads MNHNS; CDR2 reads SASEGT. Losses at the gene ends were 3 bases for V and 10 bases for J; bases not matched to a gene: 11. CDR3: CASSDLTGNPGKLFF. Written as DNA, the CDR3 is TGTGCCAGCAGTGATCTGACAGGGAATCCTGGAAAACTGTTTTTT.

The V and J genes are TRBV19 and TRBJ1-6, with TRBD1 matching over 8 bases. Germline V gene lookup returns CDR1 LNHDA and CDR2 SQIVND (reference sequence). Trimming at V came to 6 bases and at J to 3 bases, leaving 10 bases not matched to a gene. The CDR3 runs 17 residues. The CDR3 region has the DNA TGTGCCAGTAGCAGGACCCCCGGGACAGGCTATAATTCACCCCTCCACTTT. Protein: CASSRTPGTGYNSPLHF.

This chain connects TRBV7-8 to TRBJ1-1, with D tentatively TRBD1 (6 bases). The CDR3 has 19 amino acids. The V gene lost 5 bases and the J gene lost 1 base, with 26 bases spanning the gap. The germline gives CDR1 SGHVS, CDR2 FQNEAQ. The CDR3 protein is CASSPRAKTGSSQNTEAFF. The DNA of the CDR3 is TGTGCCAGCAGCCCACGAGCTAAGACAGGATCTTCCCAGAACACTGAAGCTTTCTTT.

CDR3 in DNA: TGTGCCAGCAGCTCCAGACTAGCGGGAGCTGGGGAGACCCAGTACTTC. Translated, it gives CASSSRLAGAGETQYF. V and J are TRBV7-2 and TRBJ2-5; 12 nucleotides line up with TRBD2. Germline-derived CDR1 and CDR2 are SGHTA and FQGNSA. The CDR3 runs 16 residues. Germline trimming cut 4 bases from V and 5 bases from J; bases unmatched to any gene: 8.

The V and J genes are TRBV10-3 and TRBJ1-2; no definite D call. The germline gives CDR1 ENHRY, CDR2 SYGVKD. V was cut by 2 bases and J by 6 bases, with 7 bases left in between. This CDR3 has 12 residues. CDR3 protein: CAISEREDGYTF. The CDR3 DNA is TGTGCCATCAGTGAGAGGGAGGATGGCTACACCTTC.

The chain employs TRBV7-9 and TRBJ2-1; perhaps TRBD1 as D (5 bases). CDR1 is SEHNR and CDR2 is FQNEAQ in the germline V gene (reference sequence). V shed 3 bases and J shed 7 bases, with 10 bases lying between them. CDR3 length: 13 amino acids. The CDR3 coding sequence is TGTGCCAGCAGCTTCTCAGGGTTGAATGAGCAGTTCTTC. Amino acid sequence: CASSFSGLNEQFF.

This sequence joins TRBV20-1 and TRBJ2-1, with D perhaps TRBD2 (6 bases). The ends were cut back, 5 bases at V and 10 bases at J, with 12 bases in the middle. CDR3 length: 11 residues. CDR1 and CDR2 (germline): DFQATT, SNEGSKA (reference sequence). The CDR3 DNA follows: TGCAGTGCTTTCCTTCGGGAGGAGCAGTTCTTC. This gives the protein CSAFLREEQFF.

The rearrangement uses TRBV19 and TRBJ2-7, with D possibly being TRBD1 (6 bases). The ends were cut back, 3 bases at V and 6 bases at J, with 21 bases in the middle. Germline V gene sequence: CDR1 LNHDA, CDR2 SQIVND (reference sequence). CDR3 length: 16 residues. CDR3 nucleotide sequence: TGTGCCAGTAGTATGGATATCGTACAGGGAGACTTCGAGCAGTACTTC. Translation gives CASSMDIVQGDFEQYF.

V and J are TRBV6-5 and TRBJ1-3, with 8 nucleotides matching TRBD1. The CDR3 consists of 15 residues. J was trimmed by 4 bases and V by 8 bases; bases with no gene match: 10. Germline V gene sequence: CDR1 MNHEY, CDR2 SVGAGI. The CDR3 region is CASSLDRARGNTIYF. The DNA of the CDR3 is TGTGCCAGCTCATTGGACAGGGCTAGGGGAAACACCATATATTTT.

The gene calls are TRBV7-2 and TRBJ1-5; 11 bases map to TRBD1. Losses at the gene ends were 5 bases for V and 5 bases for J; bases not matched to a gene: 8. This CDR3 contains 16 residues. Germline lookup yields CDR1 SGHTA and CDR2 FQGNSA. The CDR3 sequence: CASSPTGQGAYQPQHF. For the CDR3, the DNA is TGTGCCAGCAGCCCCACCGGACAGGGGGCTTATCAGCCCCAGCATTTT.

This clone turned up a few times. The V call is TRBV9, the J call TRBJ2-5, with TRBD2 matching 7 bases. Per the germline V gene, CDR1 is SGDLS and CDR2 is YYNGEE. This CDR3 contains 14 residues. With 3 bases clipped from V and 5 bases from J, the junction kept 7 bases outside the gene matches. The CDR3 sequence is CASSDTGGQETQYF. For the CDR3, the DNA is TGTGCCAGCAGCGACACGGGGGGTCAGGAGACCCAGTACTTC.

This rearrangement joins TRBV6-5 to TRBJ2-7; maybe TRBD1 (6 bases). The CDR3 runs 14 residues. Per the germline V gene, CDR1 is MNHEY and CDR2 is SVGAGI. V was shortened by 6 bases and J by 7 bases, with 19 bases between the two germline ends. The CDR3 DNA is TGTGCCAGCAGCCCGACAGGTGCGCTACGGGAGCAGTACTTC. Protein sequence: CASSPTGALREQYF.

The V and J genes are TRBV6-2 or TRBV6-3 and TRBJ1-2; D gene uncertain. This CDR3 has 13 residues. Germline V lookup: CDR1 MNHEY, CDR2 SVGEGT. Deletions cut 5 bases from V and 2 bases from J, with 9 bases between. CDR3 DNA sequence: TGTGCCAGCAGTGACAACGAAAACTATGGCTACACCTTC. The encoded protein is CASSDNENYGYTF.

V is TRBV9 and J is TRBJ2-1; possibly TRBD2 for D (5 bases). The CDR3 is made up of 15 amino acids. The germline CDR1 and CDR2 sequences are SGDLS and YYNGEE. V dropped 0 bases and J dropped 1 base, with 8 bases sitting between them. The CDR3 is CASSVGGLSYNEQFF. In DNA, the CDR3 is TGTGCCAGCAGCGTAGGCGGGTTATCCTACAATGAGCAGTTCTTC. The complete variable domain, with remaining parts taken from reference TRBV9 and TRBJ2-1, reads DSGVTQTPKHLITATGQRVTLRCSPRSGDLSVYWYQQSLDQGLQFLIQYYNGEERAKGNILERFSAQQFPDLHSELNLSSLELGDSALYFCASSVGGLSYNEQFFGPGTRLTVL.

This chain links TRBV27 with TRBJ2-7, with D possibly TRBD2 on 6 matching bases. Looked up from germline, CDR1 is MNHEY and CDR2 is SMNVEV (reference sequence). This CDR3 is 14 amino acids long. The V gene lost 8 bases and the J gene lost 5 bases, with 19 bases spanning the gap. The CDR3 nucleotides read TGTGCCAGCGGTCCGGGAGACGCCAGGGACGAGCAGTACTTC. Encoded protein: CASGPGDARDEQYF.

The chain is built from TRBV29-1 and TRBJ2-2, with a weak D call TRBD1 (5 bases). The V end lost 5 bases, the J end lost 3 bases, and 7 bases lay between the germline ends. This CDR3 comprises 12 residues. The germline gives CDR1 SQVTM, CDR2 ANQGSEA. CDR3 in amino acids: CSVLRDTGELFF. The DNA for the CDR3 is TGCAGCGTTCTCAGGGACACCGGGGAGCTGTTTTTT.

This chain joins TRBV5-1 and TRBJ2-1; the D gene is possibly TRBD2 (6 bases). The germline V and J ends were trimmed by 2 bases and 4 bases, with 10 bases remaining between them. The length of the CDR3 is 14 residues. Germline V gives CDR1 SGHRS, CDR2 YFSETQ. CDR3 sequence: CASSFRGIYNEQFF. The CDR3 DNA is TGCGCCAGCAGCTTCCGCGGGATATACAATGAGCAGTTCTTC.

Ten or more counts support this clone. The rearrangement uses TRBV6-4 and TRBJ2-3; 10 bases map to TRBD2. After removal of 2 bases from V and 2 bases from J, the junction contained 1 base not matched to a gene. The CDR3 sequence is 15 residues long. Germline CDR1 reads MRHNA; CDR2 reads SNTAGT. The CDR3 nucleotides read TGTGCCAGCAGTGACAGCGGGAGGGCCACAGATACGCAGTATTTT. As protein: CASSDSGRATDTQYF.

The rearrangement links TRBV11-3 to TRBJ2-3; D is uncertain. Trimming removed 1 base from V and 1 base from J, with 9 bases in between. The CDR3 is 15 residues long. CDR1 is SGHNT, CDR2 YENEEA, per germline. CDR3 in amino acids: CASSLGQEGTDTQYF. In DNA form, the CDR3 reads TGTGCCAGCAGCTTAGGGCAGGAAGGCACAGATACGCAGTATTTT.

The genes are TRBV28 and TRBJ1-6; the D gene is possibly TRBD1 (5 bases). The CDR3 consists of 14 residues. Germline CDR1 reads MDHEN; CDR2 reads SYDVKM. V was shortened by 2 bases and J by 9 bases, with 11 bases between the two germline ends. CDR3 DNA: TGTGCCAGCAGTTTAAGGGGATTTAGTTCACCCCTCCACTTT. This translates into CASSLRGFSSPLHF. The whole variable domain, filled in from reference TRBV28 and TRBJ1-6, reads DVKVTQSSRYLVKRTGEKVFLECVQDMDHENMFWYRQDPGLGLRLIYFSYDVKMKEKGDIPEGYSVSREKKERFSLILESASTNQTSMYLCASSLRGFSSPLHFGNGTRLTVT.

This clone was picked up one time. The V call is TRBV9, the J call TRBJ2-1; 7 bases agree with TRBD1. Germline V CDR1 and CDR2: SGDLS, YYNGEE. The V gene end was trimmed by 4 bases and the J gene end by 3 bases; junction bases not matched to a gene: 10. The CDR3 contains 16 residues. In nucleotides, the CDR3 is TGTGCCAGCAGCTTAACTACAGGGGTCAACTACAATGAGCAGTTCTTC. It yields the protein CASSLTTGVNYNEQFF.